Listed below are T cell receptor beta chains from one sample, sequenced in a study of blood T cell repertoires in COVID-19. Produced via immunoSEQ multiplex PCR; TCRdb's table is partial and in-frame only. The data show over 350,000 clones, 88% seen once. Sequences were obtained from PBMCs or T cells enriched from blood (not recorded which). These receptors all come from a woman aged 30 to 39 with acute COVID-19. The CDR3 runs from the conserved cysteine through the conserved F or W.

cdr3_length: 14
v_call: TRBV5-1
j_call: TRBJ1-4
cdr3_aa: CASSFTGANEKLFF

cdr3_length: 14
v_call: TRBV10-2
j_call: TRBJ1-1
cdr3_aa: CASSEGTGNTEAFF

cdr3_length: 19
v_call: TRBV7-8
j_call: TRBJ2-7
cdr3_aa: CASSSRLPTAGVSSYEQYF

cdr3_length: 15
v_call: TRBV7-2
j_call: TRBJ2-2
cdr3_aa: CASSLVGGGAGELFF

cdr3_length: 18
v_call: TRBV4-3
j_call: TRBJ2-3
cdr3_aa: CASSQESGSQLWTDTQYF

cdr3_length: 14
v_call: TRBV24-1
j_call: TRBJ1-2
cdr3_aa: CATSDPTGPYGYTF

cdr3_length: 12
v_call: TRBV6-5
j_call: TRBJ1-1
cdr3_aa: CAALGRNTEAFF

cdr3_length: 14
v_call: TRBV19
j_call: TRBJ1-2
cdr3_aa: CASSIGQGRVGYTF

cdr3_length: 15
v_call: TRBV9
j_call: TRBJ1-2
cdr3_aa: CASSAGTGGEYGYTF

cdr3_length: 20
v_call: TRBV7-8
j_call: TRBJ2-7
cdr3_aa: CASSPHTSGGAQAASYEQYF

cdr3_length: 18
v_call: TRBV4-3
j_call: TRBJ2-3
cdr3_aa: CASSQGESSGGVMDTQYF

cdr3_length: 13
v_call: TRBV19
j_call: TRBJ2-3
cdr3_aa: CASGVGWADTQYF

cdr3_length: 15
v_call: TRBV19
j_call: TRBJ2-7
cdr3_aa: CASSISATGRYEQYF

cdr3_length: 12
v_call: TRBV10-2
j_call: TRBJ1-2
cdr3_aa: CASRGQGNGYTF

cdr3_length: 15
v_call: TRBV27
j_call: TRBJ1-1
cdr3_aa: CASSPDRVLNTEAFF

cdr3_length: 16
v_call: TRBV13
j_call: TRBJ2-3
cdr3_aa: CASSLDPGQGTDTQYF

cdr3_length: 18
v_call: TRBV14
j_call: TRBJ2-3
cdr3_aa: CASSHLTGGQVSTDTQYF

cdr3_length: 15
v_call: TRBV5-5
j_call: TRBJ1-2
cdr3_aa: CASSLRVAGALGYTF

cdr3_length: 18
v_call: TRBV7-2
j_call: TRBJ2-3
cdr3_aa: CASSLGVLTRVSTDTQYF

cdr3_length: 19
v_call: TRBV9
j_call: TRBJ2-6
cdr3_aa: CASSVPPGQGSPGANVLTF

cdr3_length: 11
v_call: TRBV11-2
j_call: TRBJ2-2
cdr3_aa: CASSLDGGSIF

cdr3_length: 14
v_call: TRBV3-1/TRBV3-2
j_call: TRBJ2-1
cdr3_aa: CASSQLTSYNEQFF

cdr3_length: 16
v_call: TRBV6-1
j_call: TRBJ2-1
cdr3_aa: CASSARQGLAGDEQFF

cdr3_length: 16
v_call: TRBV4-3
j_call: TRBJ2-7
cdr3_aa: CASSPRTSGAAYEQYF

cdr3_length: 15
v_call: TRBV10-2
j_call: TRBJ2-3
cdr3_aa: CASSDGGARGDTQYF

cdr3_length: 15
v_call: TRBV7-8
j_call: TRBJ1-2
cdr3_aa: CATALGTGTLSGYTF

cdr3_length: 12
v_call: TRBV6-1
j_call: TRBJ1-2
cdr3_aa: CASSDRGYGYTF

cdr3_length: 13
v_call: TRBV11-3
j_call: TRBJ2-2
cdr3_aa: CASSRGGPGELFF

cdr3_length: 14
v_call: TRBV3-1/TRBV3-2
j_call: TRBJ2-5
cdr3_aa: CASSQGATQETQYF

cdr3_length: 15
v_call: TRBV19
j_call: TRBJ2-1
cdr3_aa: CASSNSGLADNEQFF

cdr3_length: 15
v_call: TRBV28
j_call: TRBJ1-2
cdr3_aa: CASTLGGTHGYGYTF

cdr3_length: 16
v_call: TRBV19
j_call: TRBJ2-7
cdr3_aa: CASSFSTAPGGYEQYF

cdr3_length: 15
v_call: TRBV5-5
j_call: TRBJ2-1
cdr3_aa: CASSLEQGRNNEQFF

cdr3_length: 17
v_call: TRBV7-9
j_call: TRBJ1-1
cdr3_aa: CASSFYGRTASNTEAFF

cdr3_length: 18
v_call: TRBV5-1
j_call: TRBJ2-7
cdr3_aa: CASSLGTSGGGSSYEQYF

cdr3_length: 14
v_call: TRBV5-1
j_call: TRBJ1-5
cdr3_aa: CASSLGQGDQPQHF

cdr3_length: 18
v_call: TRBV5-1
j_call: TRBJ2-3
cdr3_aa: CASSYGTSGGPLTDTQYF

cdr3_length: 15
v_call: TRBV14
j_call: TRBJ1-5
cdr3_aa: CASSRGQVLNQPQHF

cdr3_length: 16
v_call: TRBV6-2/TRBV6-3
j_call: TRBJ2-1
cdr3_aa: CASSYPPEGSYNEQFF

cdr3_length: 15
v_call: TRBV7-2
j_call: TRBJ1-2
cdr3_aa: CASSYPGVQGGGYTF

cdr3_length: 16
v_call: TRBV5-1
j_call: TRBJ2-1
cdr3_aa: CASSFGWTSIGNEQFF

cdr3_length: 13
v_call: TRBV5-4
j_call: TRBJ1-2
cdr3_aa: CASSPGLNYGYTF

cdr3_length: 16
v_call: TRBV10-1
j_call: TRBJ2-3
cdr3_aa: CASSESGGVSTDTQYF

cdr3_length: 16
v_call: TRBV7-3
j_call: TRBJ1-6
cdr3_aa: CASSLNPQGANSPLHF

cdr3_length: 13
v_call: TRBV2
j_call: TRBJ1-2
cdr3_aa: CASSGGQHYGYTF

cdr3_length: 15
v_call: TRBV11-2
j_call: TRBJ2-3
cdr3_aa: CASSGKGMGTDTQYF

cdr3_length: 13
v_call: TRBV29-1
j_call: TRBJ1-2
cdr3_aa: CSGQTGTGYGYTF

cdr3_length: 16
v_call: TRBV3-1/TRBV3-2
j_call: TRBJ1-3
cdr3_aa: CASSLRQGARGNTIYF

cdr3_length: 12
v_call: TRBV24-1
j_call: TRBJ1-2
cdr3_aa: CATSPGGGGYTF

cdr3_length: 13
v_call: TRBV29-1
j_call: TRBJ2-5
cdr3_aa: CSGAGTAKETQYF

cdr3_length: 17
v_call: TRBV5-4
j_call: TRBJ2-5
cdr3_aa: CASSFSVGTGIQETQYF

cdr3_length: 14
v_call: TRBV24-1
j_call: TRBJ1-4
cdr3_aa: CATSDTGSGEKLFF

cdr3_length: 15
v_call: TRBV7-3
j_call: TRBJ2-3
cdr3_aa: CASSLRGQNTDTQYF

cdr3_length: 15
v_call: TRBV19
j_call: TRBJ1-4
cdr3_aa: CASSYRRTGPEKLFF